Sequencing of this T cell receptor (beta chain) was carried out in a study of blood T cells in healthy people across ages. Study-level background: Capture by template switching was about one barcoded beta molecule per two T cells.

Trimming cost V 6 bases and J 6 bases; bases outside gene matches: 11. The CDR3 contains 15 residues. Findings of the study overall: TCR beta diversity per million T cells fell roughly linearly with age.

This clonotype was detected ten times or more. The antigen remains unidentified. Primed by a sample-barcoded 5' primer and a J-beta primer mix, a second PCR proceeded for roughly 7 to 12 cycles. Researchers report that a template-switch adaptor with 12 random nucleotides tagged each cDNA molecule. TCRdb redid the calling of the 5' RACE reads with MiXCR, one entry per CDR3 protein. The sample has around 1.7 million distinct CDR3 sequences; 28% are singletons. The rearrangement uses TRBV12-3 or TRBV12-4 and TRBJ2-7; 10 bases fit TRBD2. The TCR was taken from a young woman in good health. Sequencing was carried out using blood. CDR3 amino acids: CASSVSGRALGEQYF. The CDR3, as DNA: TGTGCCAGCAGCGTCAGCGGGAGGGCCCTCGGCGAGCAGTACTTC.